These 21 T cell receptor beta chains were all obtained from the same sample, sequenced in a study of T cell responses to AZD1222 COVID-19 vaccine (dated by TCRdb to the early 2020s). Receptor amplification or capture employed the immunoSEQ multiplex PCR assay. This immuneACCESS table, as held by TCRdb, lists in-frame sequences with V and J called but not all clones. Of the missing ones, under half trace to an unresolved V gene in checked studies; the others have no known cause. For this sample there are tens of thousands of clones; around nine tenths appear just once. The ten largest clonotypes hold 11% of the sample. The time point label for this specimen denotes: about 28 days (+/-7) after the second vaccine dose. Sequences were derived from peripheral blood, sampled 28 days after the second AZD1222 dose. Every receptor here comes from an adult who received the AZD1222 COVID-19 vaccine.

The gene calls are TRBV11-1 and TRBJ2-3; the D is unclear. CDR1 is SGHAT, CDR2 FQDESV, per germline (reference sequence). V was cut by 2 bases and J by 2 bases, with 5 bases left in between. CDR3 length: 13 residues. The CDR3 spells CASSLPITDTQYF. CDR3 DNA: TGTGCCAGCAGCTTACCGATCACAGATACGCAGTATTTT.

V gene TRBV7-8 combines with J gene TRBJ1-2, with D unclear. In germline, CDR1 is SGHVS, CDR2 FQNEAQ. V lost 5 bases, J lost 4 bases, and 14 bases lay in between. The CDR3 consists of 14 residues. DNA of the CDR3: TGTGCCAGCAGCCCGACGGAGGGCACCTATGGCTACACCTTC. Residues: CASSPTEGTYGYTF.

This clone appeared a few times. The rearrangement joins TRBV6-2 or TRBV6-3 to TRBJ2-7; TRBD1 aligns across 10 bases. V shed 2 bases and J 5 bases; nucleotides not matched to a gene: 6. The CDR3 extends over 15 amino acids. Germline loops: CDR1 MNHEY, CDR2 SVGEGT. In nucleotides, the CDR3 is TGTGCCAGCAGTTACGGGGACAGGGGTCGCGACGAGCAGTACTTC. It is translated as CASSYGDRGRDEQYF.

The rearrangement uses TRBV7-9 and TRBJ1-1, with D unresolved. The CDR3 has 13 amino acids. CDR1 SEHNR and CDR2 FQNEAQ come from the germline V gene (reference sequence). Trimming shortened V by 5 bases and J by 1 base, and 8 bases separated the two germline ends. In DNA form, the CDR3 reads TGTGCCAGCAGCGTCCAGGCGAACACTGAAGCTTTCTTT. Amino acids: CASSVQANTEAFF.

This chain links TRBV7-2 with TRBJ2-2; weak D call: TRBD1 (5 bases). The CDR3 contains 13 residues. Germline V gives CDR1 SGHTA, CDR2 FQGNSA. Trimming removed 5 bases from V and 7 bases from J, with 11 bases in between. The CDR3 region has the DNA TGTGCCAGCAGCACTCAGGGATTCGGGGAGCTGTTTTTT. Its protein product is CASSTQGFGELFF.

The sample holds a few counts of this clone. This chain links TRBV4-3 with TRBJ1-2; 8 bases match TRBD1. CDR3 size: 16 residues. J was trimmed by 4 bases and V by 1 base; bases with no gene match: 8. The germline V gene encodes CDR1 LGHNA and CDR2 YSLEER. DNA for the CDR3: TGCGCCAGCAGCCAAGCGGACAGGGCTTTGGTCTATGGCTACACCTTC. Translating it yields CASSQADRALVYGYTF.

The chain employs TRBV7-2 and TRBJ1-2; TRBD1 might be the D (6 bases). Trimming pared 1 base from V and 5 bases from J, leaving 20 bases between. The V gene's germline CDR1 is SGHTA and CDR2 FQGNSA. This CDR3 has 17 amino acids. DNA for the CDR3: TGTGCCAGCAGCTTAGTATCGCGGGACACCCAGGGGTATGGCTACACCTTC. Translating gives CASSLVSRDTQGYGYTF.

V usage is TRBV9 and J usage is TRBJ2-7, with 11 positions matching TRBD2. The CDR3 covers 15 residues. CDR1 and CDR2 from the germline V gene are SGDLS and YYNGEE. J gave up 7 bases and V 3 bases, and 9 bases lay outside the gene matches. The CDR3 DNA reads TGTGCCAGCAGCGCCAATAGCGGGGGGGGAGCTGAGCAGTACTTC. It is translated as CASSANSGGGAEQYF.

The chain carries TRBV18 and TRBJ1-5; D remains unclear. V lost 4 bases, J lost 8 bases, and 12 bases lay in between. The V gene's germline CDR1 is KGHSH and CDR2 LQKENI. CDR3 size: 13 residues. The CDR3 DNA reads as TGTGCCAGCTCACTAGAGGACCCTAAGCCCCAGCATTTT. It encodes CASSLEDPKPQHF.

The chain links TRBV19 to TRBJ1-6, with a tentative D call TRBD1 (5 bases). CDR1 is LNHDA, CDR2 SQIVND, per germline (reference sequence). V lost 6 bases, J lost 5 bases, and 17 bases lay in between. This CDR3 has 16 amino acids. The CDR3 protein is CASRNFRQRNNSPLHF. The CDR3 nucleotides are TGTGCCAGTAGAAACTTTCGACAGCGAAATAATTCACCCCTCCACTTT.

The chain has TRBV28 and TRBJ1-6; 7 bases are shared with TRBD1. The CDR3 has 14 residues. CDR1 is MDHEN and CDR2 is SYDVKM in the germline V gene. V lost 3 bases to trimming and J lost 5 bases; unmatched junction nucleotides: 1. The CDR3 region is CASSLGTDNSPLHF. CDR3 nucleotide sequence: TGTGCCAGCAGTTTGGGGACAGATAATTCACCCCTCCACTTT.

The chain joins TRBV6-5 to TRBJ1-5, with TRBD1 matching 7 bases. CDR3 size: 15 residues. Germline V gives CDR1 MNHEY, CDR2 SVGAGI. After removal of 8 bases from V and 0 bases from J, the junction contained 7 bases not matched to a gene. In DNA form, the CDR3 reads TGTGCCAGCTGCGGGACAGCTTATAGCAATCAGCCCCAGCATTTT. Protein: CASCGTAYSNQPQHF.

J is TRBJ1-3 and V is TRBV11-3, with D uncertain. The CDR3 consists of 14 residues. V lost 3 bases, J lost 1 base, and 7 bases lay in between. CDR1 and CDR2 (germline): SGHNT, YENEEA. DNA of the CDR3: TGTGCCAGCAGCTTCGGGCCTTCTGGAAACACCATATATTTT. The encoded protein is CASSFGPSGNTIYF.

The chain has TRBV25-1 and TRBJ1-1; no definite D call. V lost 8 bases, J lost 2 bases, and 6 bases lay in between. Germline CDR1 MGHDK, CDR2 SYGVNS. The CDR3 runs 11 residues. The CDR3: CASSRNTEAFF. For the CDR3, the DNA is TGTGCCAGCTCCCGAAACACTGAAGCTTTCTTT.

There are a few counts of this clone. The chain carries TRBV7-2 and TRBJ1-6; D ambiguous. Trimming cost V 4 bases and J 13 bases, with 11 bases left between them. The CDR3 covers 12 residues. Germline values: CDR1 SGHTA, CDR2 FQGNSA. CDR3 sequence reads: CASSSNRSPLHF. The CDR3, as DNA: TGTGCCAGCAGCTCAAACCGATCGCCCCTCCACTTT.

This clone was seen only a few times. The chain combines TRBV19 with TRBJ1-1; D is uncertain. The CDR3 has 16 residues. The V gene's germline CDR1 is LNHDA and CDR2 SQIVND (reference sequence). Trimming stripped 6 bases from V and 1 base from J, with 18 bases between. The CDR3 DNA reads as TGTGCCAGTAGCCGGATCGCCGGCCGACAGAACACTGAAGCTTTCTTT. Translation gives CASSRIAGRQNTEAFF.

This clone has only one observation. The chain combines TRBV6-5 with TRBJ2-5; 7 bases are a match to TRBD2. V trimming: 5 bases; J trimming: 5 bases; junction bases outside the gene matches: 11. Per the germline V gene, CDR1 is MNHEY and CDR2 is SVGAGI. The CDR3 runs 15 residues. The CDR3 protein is CASSPLKSGDETQYF. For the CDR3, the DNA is TGTGCCAGCAGTCCTCTGAAGAGCGGGGACGAGACCCAGTACTTC.

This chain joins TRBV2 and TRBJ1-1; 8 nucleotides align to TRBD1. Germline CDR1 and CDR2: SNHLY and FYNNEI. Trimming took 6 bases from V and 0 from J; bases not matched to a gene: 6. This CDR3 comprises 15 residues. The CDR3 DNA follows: TGTGCCAGCAGGGCCCAGGGACAGGTGAACACTGAAGCTTTCTTT. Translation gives CASRAQGQVNTEAFF.

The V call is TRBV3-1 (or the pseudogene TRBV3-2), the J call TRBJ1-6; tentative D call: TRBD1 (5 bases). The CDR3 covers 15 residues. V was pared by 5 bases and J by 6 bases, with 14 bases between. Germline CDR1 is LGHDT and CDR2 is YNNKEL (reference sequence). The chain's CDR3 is CASSSGVQGNSPLHF. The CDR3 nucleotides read TGTGCCAGCAGCTCGGGGGTCCAGGGTAATTCACCCCTCCACTTT.

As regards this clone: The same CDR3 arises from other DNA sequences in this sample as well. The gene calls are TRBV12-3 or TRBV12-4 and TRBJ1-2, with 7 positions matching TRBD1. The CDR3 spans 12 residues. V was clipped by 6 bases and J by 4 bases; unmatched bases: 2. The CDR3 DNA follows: TGTGCCAGCAGGGACAGGTCCTATGGCTACACCTTC. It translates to CASRDRSYGYTF.

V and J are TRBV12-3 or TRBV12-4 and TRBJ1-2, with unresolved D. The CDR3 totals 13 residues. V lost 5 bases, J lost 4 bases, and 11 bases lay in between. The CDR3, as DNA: TGTGCCAGCAGTCCTCGACACGTCTATGGCTACACCTTC. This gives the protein CASSPRHVYGYTF.